This T cell receptor (beta chain) was found in a study of early T cells in non-severe SARS-CoV-2 infection. Study-wide points: VDJdb matching, biased toward anti-spike CD8 responses, missed private and CD4 specificities.

Comment on this clonotype: Antigen specificity is unknown.

V shed 6 bases and J 6 bases; nucleotides not matched to a gene: 7. The CDR3 runs to 12 residues. Looked up from germline, CDR1 is GTSNPN and CDR2 is SVGIG (reference sequence). Individual cDNA molecules were tagged with unique molecular identifiers, the study reported. TCRdb re-derived calls from the 5' RACE reads in MiXCR, one entry per CDR3 protein. The profile shows fewer than 75,000 distinct CDR3 sequences, over 20% of them singletons. The specimen comprised whole blood, sampled at baseline. The TCR sequence derives from an adult who was a healthcare worker with PCR-confirmed SARS-CoV-2 infection or an uninfected control (not recorded which). The chain recombines TRBV30 with TRBJ2-7, with 8 bases fitting TRBD1. DNA for the CDR3: TGTGCCTGCCACAGGGGGGTCTCCGAGCAGTACTTC. This encodes CACHRGVSEQYF.